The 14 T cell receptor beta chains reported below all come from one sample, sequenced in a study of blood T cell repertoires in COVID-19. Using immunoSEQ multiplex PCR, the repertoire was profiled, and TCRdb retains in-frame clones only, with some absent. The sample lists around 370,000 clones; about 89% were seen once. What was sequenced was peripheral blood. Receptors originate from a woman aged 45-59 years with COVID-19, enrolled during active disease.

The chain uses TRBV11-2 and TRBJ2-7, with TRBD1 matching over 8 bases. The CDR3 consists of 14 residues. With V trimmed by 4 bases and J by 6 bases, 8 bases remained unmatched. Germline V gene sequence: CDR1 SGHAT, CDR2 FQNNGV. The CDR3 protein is CASSSGQGAVEQYF. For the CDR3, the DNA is TGTGCCAGCAGCTCGGGGCAGGGGGCGGTCGAGCAGTACTTC.

The CDR3 is CASSFKQGMNTEAFF. As DNA, the CDR3 is TGTGCCAGCAGCTTTAAGCAGGGGATGAACACTGAAGCTTTCTTT. V is TRBV12-1 and J is TRBJ1-1; the tabulated D call, TRBD1, remains unverified against the DNA. TRBV12-1 is a known pseudogene. The length of the CDR3 is 15 residues.

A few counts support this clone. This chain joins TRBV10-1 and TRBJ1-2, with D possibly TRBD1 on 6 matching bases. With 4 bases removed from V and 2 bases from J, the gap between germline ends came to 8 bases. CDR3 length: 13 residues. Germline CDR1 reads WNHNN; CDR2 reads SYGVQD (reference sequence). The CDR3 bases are TGCGCCAGCAGTGTTGACAGGAACTATGGCTACACCTTC. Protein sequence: CASSVDRNYGYTF.

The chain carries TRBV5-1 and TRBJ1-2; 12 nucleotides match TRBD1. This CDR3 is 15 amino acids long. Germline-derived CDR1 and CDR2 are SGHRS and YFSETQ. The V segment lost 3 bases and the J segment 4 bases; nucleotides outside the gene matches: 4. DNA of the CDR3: TGCGCCAGCAGCTCGGGACAGGGGGCTATCTATGGCTACACCTTC. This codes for CASSSGQGAIYGYTF.

The CDR3 region has the DNA TGTGCCAGCAGGACATATAGCAATCAGCCCCAGCATTTT. Translating it yields CASRTYSNQPQHF. The genes are TRBV28 and TRBJ1-5, with D hard to call. The CDR3 has 13 residues. The germline V and J ends were trimmed by 6 bases and 0 bases, with 6 bases remaining between them. CDR1 is MDHEN and CDR2 is SYDVKM in the germline V gene.

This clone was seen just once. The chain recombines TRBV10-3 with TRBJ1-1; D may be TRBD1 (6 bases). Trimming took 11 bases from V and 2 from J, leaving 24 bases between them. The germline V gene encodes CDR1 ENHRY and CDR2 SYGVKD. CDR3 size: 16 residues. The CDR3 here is CAVGRGGLAGNTEAFF. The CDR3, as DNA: TGTGCCGTCGGTCGGGGGGGCTTAGCTGGAAACACTGAAGCTTTCTTT.

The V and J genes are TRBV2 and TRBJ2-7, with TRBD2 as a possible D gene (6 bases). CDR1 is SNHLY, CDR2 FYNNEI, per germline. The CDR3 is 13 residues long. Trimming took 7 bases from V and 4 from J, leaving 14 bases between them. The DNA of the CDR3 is TGTGCCAGCAAGGAGGGAGTCGTTTACGAGCAGTACTTC. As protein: CASKEGVVYEQYF.

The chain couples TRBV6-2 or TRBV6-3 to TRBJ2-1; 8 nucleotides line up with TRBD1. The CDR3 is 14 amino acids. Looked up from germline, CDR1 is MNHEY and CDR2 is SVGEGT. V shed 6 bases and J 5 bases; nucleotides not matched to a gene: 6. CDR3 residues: CASSSRTGHNEQFF. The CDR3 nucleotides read TGTGCCAGCAGCTCCCGGACAGGGCACAATGAGCAGTTCTTC.

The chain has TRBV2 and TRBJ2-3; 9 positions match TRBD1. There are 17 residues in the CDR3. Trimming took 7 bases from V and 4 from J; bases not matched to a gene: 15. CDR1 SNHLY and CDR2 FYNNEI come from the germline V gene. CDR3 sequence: CASIKTRDRVRADTQYF. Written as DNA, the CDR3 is TGTGCCAGCATCAAGACCCGGGACAGGGTAAGGGCAGATACGCAGTATTTT.

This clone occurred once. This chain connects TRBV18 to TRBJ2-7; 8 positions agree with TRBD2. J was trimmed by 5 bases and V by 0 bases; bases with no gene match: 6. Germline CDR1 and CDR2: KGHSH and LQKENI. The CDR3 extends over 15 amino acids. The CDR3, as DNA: TGTGCCAGCTCACCACCGGGCGGGGGGTTCAACGAGCAGTACTTC. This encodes CASSPPGGGFNEQYF.

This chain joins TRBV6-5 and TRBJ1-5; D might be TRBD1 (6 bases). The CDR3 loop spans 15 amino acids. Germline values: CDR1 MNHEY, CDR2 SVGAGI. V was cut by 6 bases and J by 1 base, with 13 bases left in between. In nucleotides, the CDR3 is TGTGCCAGCAGGGCCACAGGGAGAAGCAATCAGCCCCAGCATTTT. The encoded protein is CASRATGRSNQPQHF.

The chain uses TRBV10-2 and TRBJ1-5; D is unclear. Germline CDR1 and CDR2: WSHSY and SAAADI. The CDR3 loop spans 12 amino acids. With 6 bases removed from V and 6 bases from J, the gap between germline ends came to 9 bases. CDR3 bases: TGCGCCAGCAGAGGAAACAGTCAGCCCCAGCATTTT. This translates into CASRGNSQPQHF.

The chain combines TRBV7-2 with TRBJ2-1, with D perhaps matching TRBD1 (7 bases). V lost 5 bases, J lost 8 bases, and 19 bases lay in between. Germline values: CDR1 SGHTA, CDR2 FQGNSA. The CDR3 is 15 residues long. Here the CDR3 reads CASSVQGQGGDEQFF. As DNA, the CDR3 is TGTGCCAGCAGCGTGCAGGGGCAGGGGGGCGATGAGCAGTTCTTC.

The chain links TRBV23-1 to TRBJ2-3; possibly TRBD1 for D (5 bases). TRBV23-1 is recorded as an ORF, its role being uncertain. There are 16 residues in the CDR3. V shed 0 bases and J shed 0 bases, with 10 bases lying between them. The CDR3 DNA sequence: TGCGCCAGCAGTCAATCGGACATTCCGAGCACAGATACGCAGTATTTT. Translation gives CASSQSDIPSTDTQYF.